This TCR beta chain was recorded in a study of technical replicates of blood from several donors. Germline CDR1 reads GTSNPN; CDR2 reads SVGIG (reference sequence). V dropped 8 bases and J dropped 2; count of bases not matched to a gene: 13. The length of the CDR3 is 16 residues. This table comes from immunoSEQ multiplex PCR, and its TCRdb copy is limited to in-frame clones, with some not included. The sample includes about 88,000 clones, about 95% of them seen just once. The receptor comes from a human donor in good health. The sequenced material came from T cells isolated from PBMCs. The rearrangement joins TRBV30 to TRBJ1-5; the match to TRBD1 covers 9 bases. The CDR3 here is CADSYRDREGNQPQHF. The CDR3, as DNA: TGTGCCGATTCCTACCGGGACAGGGAAGGCAATCAGCCCCAGCATTTT.